This T cell receptor beta chain was sequenced in a study of CD8+ T cells in alopecia areata. General study points: Scalp clonality decreased significantly with tofacitinib, and so did expanded CD8+ clones among the top 100. It was observed that many expanded lesional clones persisted in scalp and blood during tofacitinib. Across lesional scalp, and particularly alopecia totalis/universalis, clonality surpassed that of normal scalp.

The authors extracted RNA and reverse transcribed it into cDNA as the sequencing template. The protocol was immunoSEQ multiplex PCR, while the TCRdb copy is restricted to in-frame clones and leaves out a portion. The sample includes around 140,000 clones, about 88% of them seen just once. There are 13 residues in the CDR3. V gave up 4 bases and J gave up 5 bases, with 15 bases separating them. Per germline, CDR1 SQVTM and CDR2 ANQGSEA. Of note for this clone: The antigen is not known.

Treatment reported: oral pan-JAK inhibitor, 5-10 mg twice daily. The genes are TRBV29-1 and TRBJ2-7; maybe TRBD2 (6 bases). Sequenced here: CD8+ T cells sorted from blood, sampled at week 4, from a patient treated with tofacitinib. The source is a human donor with alopecia areata. CDR3 amino acids: CSVVPRGGNEQYF. Written as DNA, the CDR3 is TGCAGCGTTGTACCGCGCGGAGGGAACGAGCAGTACTTC.